These 27 T cell receptor beta chains originate from one sample sequenced in a study of T cell clonotyping in hematopoietic cell transplantation. Assay: immunoSEQ multiplex PCR; the TCRdb copy retains only in-frame clones and omits some. The table lists about 6,800 clones, approximately 98% of them singletons. Sequences were derived from PBMCs, sampled 30 days after allogeneic stem cell transplant. The receptor set was obtained from a male patient between 55 and 70 years old who had an allogeneic stem cell transplant from a related donor, so the T cells may come from the graft donor. Some clones in this sample may be carry-over from other donors' samples.

This clone was counted a single time. V and J are TRBV6-1 and TRBJ1-2, with D unclear. This CDR3 is 14 amino acids long. The germline V gene encodes CDR1 MNHNS and CDR2 SASEGT. V lost 7 bases and J 5 bases, leaving 17 bases between the germline ends. The CDR3 DNA follows: TGTGCCAGCACTACTTCAAGAACGGGGTATGGCTACACCTTC. Its translation is CASTTSRTGYGYTF.

The chain couples TRBV5-1 to TRBJ2-1; possible D gene TRBD1, 6 bases. Germline values: CDR1 SGHRS, CDR2 YFSETQ. Trimming cost V 1 base and J 7 bases, with 9 bases left between them. This CDR3 contains 13 residues. The DNA for the CDR3 is TGCGCCAGCAGCTTGACCAGGGGAAATGAGCAGTTCTTC. Protein product: CASSLTRGNEQFF. Filled out from reference TRBV5-1 and TRBJ2-1, the complete variable domain reads KAGVTQTPRYLIKTRGQQVTLSCSPISGHRSVSWYQQTPGQGLQFLFEYFSETQRNKGNFPGRFSGRQFSNSRSEMNVSTLELGDSALYLCASSLTRGNEQFFGPGTRLTVL.

This clone was seen just once. The chain employs TRBV5-1 and TRBJ1-5; D remains unclear. The length of the CDR3 is 13 residues. Trimming left V 5 bases short and J 0 bases short, with 6 bases between. CDR1 SGHRS and CDR2 YFSETQ come from the germline V gene. CDR3 bases: TGCGCCAGCAGGGCGGATAGCAATCAGCCCCAGCATTTT. Translating gives CASRADSNQPQHF.

The chain is built from TRBV28 and TRBJ2-3, with D perhaps given as TRBD1 or TRBD2 (5 bases each). CDR1 and CDR2 from the germline V gene are MDHEN and SYDVKM. V lost 2 bases and J lost 2, with 11 bases in between. This CDR3 spans 15 amino acids. The CDR3 sequence: CASSLVPGPTDTQYF. The CDR3 bases are TGTGCCAGCAGTTTAGTCCCGGGGCCCACAGATACGCAGTATTTT.

The chain carries TRBV19 and TRBJ1-4; 9 bases align to TRBD1. Trimming removed 6 bases from V and 8 bases from J; junction bases left unmatched: 7. This CDR3 contains 14 residues. The germline V gene has CDR1 LNHDA and CDR2 SQIVND (reference sequence). The CDR3 here is CASRTGGKEEKLFF. For the CDR3, the DNA is TGTGCCAGTAGGACAGGGGGGAAGGAGGAAAAACTGTTTTTT.

The rearrangement uses TRBV4-3 and TRBJ1-1, with D tentatively TRBD1 (6 bases). This CDR3 is built from 15 residues. Between the trimmed V and J ends, which lost 0 bases and 5 bases, there was a span of 13 bases. CDR1 is LGHNA, CDR2 YSLEER, per germline. The CDR3 loop reads CASSQEVSGETEAFF. CDR3 nucleotides: TGCGCCAGCAGCCAAGAGGTTTCAGGGGAAACTGAAGCTTTCTTT.

V is TRBV7-2 and J is TRBJ1-5; the match to TRBD1 covers 7 bases. The CDR3 loop spans 13 amino acids. Germline values: CDR1 SGHTA, CDR2 FQGNSA. With V trimmed by 5 bases and J by 5 bases, 3 bases remained unmatched. The CDR3 DNA is TGTGCCAGCAGCCCAGGGGGAGATCAGCCCCAGCATTTT. This encodes CASSPGGDQPQHF.

The chain combines TRBV27 with TRBJ2-6; 8 bases agree with TRBD2. The trim removed 6 bases at V and 3 bases at J, leaving 19 bases unmatched. This CDR3 is 20 amino acids long. CDR1 is MNHEY and CDR2 is SMNVEV in the germline V gene (reference sequence). CDR3 protein: CASSSLFEVGGASGANVLTF. In DNA form, the CDR3 reads TGTGCCAGCAGCTCCCTCTTTGAGGTCGGGGGGGCCAGTGGGGCCAACGTCCTGACTTTC.

The gene calls are TRBV6-4 and TRBJ1-1; D ambiguous. CDR3 length: 13 amino acids. Looked up from germline, CDR1 is MRHNA and CDR2 is SNTAGT. V was pared by 3 bases and J by 2 bases, with 7 bases between. The CDR3, as DNA: TGTGCCAGCAGTGATAATGTTAACACTGAAGCTTTCTTT. Its protein is CASSDNVNTEAFF.

This chain connects TRBV15 to TRBJ1-5, with D uncertain. Germline V lookup: CDR1 LNHNV, CDR2 YYDKDF (reference sequence). The CDR3 covers 15 residues. V lost 0 bases to trimming and J lost 3 bases, with 9 bases between them. The DNA of the CDR3 is TGTGCCACCAGCAGAGATAAGGGTCACAATCAGCCCCAGCATTTT. It codes for CATSRDKGHNQPQHF.

The genes are TRBV7-7 and TRBJ2-6; D is ambiguous. The CDR3 has 17 amino acids. Per germline, CDR1 SSHAT and CDR2 FNYEAQ (reference sequence). V shed 3 bases and J shed 5 bases, with 17 bases lying between them. In DNA form, the CDR3 reads TGTGCCAGCAGCTTCCAGGTGCCACAAAGTCGGGCCAACGTCCTGACTTTC. Protein: CASSFQVPQSRANVLTF.

This chain uses TRBV11-3 with TRBJ1-2; D gene ambiguous. Looked up from germline, CDR1 is SGHNT and CDR2 is YENEEA. The ends were cut back, 5 bases at V and 8 bases at J, with 15 bases in the middle. The CDR3 is made up of 13 amino acids. CDR3 in DNA: TGTGCCAGCAGCCGCGCCCGATCATGGGGCTACACCTTC. Translated, it gives CASSRARSWGYTF.

This chain joins TRBV21-1 and TRBJ2-5; TRBD2 is the table's D call and was not checked against the DNA. TRBV21-1 is deemed a pseudogene. The CDR3 spans 16 residues. The CDR3 region is CASSAPGTSSEETQYF. The CDR3 region has the DNA TGTGCCAGCAGCGCTCCCGGGACTAGCAGTGAAGAGACCCAGTACTTC.

The gene calls are TRBV6-5 and TRBJ2-7; 8 positions agree with TRBD1. The ends lost 0 bases at V and 3 bases at J; junction bases unmatched: 7. Germline CDR1 MNHEY, CDR2 SVGAGI. The CDR3 consists of 16 residues. The CDR3 sequence: CASSYSFGDRNYEQYF. The CDR3 region has the DNA TGTGCCAGCAGTTACTCGTTCGGGGACAGGAACTACGAGCAGTACTTC.

About this clone itself: Sequence at one end of the junction differs from germline and may be a read error. V usage is TRBV7-3 and J usage is TRBJ2-5; 11 nucleotides match TRBD2. Per the germline V gene, CDR1 is SGHTA and CDR2 is FQGTGA. This CDR3 comprises 13 residues. The CDR3 coding sequence is TGTGCCAGCAGCATAACTAGCGGGGGGACCCAGTACTTC. It translates to CASSITSGGTQYF. The entire variable domain, with the rest obtained from reference TRBV7-3 and TRBJ2-5, is as follows: GAGVSQTPSNKVTEKGKYVELRCDPISGHTALYWYRQSLGQGPEFLIYFQGTGAADDSGLPNDRFFAVRPEGSVSTLKIQRTERGDSAVYLCASSITSGGTQYFGPGTRLLVL.

The CDR3 DNA follows: TGTGCCAGCAGCGAACTAGCGGGGAACTCCTACGAGCAGTACTTC. Its protein product is CASSELAGNSYEQYF. The V and J genes are TRBV9 and TRBJ2-7; 10 positions match TRBD2. The CDR3 consists of 15 residues. The V gene end was trimmed by 3 bases and the J gene end by 0 bases; junction bases not matched to a gene: 3. Germline-derived CDR1 and CDR2 are SGDLS and YYNGEE.

V and J are TRBV9 and TRBJ1-6; D unclear. This CDR3 region has 14 residues. Germline V gene sequence: CDR1 SGDLS, CDR2 YYNGEE. With 3 bases removed from V and 0 bases from J, the gap between germline ends came to 4 bases. CDR3: CASSGGSYNSPLHF. The CDR3 nucleotides read TGTGCCAGCAGCGGGGGCTCCTATAATTCACCCCTCCACTTT.

The chain links TRBV30 to TRBJ1-4, with 10 bases lining up with TRBD1. With 7 bases clipped from V and 7 bases from J, the junction kept 6 bases outside the gene matches. The CDR3 spans 13 residues. CDR1 is GTSNPN and CDR2 is SVGIG in the germline V gene (reference sequence). CDR3 DNA sequence: TGTGCCTACCAGAGGACAGGGGGTGAAAAACTGTTTTTT. Translating it yields CAYQRTGGEKLFF.

The CDR3 protein is CASSLTGITEAFF. CDR3 coding DNA: TGCGCCAGCAGCTTGACAGGGATCACTGAAGCTTTCTTT. The chain joins TRBV5-1 to TRBJ1-1; possibly TRBD1 for D (6 bases). The CDR3 has 13 amino acids. Germline V gives CDR1 SGHRS, CDR2 YFSETQ. Between the trimmed V and J ends, which lost 1 base and 4 bases, there was a span of 8 bases. Full variable domain (remainder filled in from reference TRBV5-1 and TRBJ1-1): KAGVTQTPRYLIKTRGQQVTLSCSPISGHRSVSWYQQTPGQGLQFLFEYFSETQRNKGNFPGRFSGRQFSNSRSEMNVSTLELGDSALYLCASSLTGITEAFFGQGTRLTVV.

The J gene is TRBJ1-4, the V gene TRBV6-6, with TRBD1 matching 9 bases. The V gene end was trimmed by 4 bases and the J gene end by 8 bases; junction bases not matched to a gene: 8. The CDR3 has 15 amino acids. The germline V gene has CDR1 MNHNY and CDR2 SVGAGI (reference sequence). The CDR3 spells CASSLQGQGWEKLFF. The DNA of the CDR3 is TGTGCCAGCAGTTTACAGGGACAGGGCTGGGAAAAACTGTTTTTT.

The chain couples TRBV5-5 to TRBJ1-5; D perhaps matches TRBD1 (6 bases). The CDR3 covers 15 residues. Germline assignment: CDR1 SGHKS and CDR2 YYEKEE (reference sequence). The V gene lost 0 bases and the J gene lost 7 bases, with 14 bases spanning the gap. As DNA, the CDR3 is TGTGCCAGCAGCTTGGCCGAGGGGGTCGGCCAGCCCCAGCATTTT. Translating gives CASSLAEGVGQPQHF.

This clone was detected only once. The chain is built from TRBV4-1 and TRBJ2-7; D uncertain. The CDR3 has 12 residues. CDR1 and CDR2 (germline): MGHRA, YSYEKL. V lost 4 bases and J 7 bases, leaving 11 bases between the germline ends. The CDR3 sequence is CASSLPLGEQYF. The CDR3 bases are TGCGCCAGCAGCCTCCCGTTGGGGGAGCAGTACTTC.

The rearrangement links TRBV4-3 to TRBJ2-2, with D unclear. This CDR3 comprises 16 residues. Germline V gene sequence: CDR1 LGHNA, CDR2 YSLEER. Trimming shortened V by 0 bases and J by 0 bases, and 8 bases separated the two germline ends. The CDR3 is CASSQDGYTNTGELFF. The CDR3, as DNA: TGCGCCAGCAGCCAAGATGGGTACACGAACACCGGGGAGCTGTTTTTT.

The rearrangement uses TRBV5-8 and TRBJ2-2; TRBD2 matches at 10 bases. Losses at the gene ends were 3 bases for V and 6 bases for J; bases not matched to a gene: 5. The CDR3 consists of 15 residues. CDR1 SGHTS and CDR2 YDEGEE come from the germline V gene. Here the CDR3 reads CASSSPGLASGELFF. The CDR3, as DNA: TGTGCCAGCAGCTCACCGGGACTAGCGTCCGGGGAGCTGTTTTTT. Full variable domain (remainder filled in from reference TRBV5-8 and TRBJ2-2): EAGVTQSPTHLIKTRGQQATLRCSPISGHTSVYWYQQALGLGLQFLLWYDEGEERNRGNFPPRFSGRQFPNYSSELNVNALELEDSALYLCASSSPGLASGELFFGEGSRLTVL.

This chain uses TRBV10-3 with TRBJ1-3; no clear D. Germline CDR1 ENHRY, CDR2 SYGVKD. The CDR3 is made up of 14 amino acids. V was pared by 3 bases and J by 2 bases, with 8 bases between. This CDR3 is CAISDSSAGNTIYF. In nucleotides, the CDR3 is TGTGCCATCAGTGACAGTTCTGCTGGAAACACCATATATTTT.

This chain uses TRBV9 with TRBJ1-3; no clear D. The length of the CDR3 is 15 residues. The V gene lost 4 bases and the J gene lost 7 bases, with 18 bases spanning the gap. CDR1 and CDR2 (germline): SGDLS, YYNGEE. CDR3 in DNA: TGTGCCAGCAGCCGGGGTCCCCCCGATCTGAACACCATATATTTT. Translating gives CASSRGPPDLNTIYF.

This chain joins TRBV30 and TRBJ2-7; tentatively, D is TRBD2 (7 bases). V lost 3 bases, J lost 0 bases, and 12 bases lay in between. Per the germline V gene, CDR1 is GTSNPN and CDR2 is SVGIG (reference sequence). CDR3 length equals 14 residues. The CDR3 region is CAWSKGGDSYEQYF. Written as DNA, the CDR3 is TGTGCCTGGAGCAAGGGGGGGGACTCCTACGAGCAGTACTTC.